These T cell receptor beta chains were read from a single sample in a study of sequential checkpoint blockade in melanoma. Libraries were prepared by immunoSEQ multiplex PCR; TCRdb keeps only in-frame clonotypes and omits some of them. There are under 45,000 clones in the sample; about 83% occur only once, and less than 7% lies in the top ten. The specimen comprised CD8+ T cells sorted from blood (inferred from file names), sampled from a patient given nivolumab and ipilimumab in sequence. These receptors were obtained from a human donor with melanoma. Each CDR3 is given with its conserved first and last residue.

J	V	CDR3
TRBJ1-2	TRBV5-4	CASSPGQGVNYTF
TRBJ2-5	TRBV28	CASSPGERLSFQETQYF
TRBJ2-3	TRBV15	CATSRGRGAFGDTQYF
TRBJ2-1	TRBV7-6	CASSPTLANEQFF
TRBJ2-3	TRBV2	CASSPGQGLTDTQYF
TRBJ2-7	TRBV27	CATTGTAPYEQYF
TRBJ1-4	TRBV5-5	CASSYGTGNEKLFF
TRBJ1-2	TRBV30	CAWSVQGQGNGYTF
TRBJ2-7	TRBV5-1	CASSFPTGRGGHEQYF
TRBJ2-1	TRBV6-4	CASSDSGGSQFF
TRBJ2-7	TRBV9	CASSVDGSVSYEQYF
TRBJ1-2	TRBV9	CASSGGQYGYTF
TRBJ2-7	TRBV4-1	CASSQSDRTYEQYF
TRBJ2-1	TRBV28	CASSLVAGEYYNEQFF
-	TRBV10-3	CAISEAGSSYEQYF
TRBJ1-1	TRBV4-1	CASSGRGGGNTEAFF
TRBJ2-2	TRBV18	CASSPPNEVSGGELFF
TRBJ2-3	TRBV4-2	CASSQGTGHTDTQYF
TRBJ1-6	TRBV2	CASSDFPTGDNSPLHF